A single sample is the source of the 14 T cell receptor beta chains below, sequenced in a study of T cell responses to AZD1222 COVID-19 vaccine. The data were produced by immunoSEQ multiplex PCR, yet TCRdb's version contains in-frame clones alone and is incomplete. Of more than 85,000 clones in the sample, approximately 86% are singletons; the top ten hold 4% to 6%. This specimen was peripheral blood, taken on day 0 of AZD1222 vaccination. Receptors originate from an adult in good health.

The chain carries TRBV12-3 or TRBV12-4 and TRBJ1-5; D unresolved. CDR3 length equals 13 residues. Trimming pared 5 bases from V and 7 bases from J, leaving 12 bases between. CDR3 bases: TGTGCCAGCAGTCACCGACGAGACCAGCCCCAGCATTTT. This sequence encodes CASSHRRDQPQHF.

The chain uses TRBV23-1 and TRBJ2-2; tentatively, D is TRBD1 or TRBD2 (5 bases each). TRBV23-1 is an ORF for which the function is uncertain. The CDR3 sequence is 16 residues long. Trimming removed 0 bases from V and 6 bases from J, with 14 bases in between. Written as DNA, the CDR3 is TGCGCCAGCAGTCAATCGGGGACCCTGGGCGCCGGGGAGCTGTTTTTT. This gives the protein CASSQSGTLGAGELFF.

The J gene is TRBJ2-3, the V gene TRBV21-1; the table's D call, TRBD2, was not checked against the DNA. TRBV21-1 represents a pseudogene. The CDR3 consists of 16 residues. In DNA, the CDR3 is TGTGCCAGCAGCAAGGGACTAGCGGGAGGGACAGATACGCAGTATTTT. Amino acids: CASSKGLAGGTDTQYF.

The chain recombines TRBV3-1 (or the pseudogene TRBV3-2) with TRBJ2-7; no definite D call. Trimming pared 0 bases from V and 11 bases from J, leaving 17 bases between. Germline values: CDR1 LGHDT, CDR2 YNNKEL (reference sequence). CDR3 length equals 14 residues. CDR3 sequence: CASSQDVEGRRKYF. The CDR3, as DNA: TGTGCCAGCAGCCAAGATGTGGAAGGACGTCGCAAGTACTTC.

The V call is TRBV11-2, the J call TRBJ1-2; no clear D. Germline lookup yields CDR1 SGHAT and CDR2 FQNNGV. Trimming cost V 5 bases and J 13 bases, with 23 bases left between them. CDR3 length equals 14 residues. CDR3 nucleotides: TGTGCCAGCAGCCCTAATTCACTTGAGGGCAGTACCACCTTC. It yields the protein CASSPNSLEGSTTF. Combining the CDR3 with reference TRBV11-2 and TRBJ1-2 gives the whole variable domain EAGVAQSPRYKIIEKRQSVAFWCNPISGHATLYWYQQILGQGPKLLIQFQNNGVVDDSQLPKDRFSAERLKGVDSTLKIQPAKLEDSAVYLCASSPNSLEGSTTFGSGTRLTVV.

The V gene is TRBV28, the J gene TRBJ2-5, with no clear D. In germline, CDR1 is MDHEN, CDR2 SYDVKM. V gave up 6 bases and J gave up 2 bases, with 13 bases separating them. This CDR3 comprises 14 residues. Here the CDR3 reads CASRTWGGQETQYF. DNA of the CDR3: TGTGCCAGCAGGACGTGGGGTGGTCAAGAGACCCAGTACTTC.

The gene calls are TRBV27 and TRBJ2-1; D is uncertain. This CDR3 comprises 14 residues. V lost 3 bases and J lost 2, with 8 bases in between. Germline V gene data show CDR1 as MNHEY and CDR2 as SMNVEV (reference sequence). The CDR3 loop is CASSFQRTYNEQFF. DNA of the CDR3: TGTGCCAGCAGTTTCCAGCGTACCTACAATGAGCAGTTCTTC.

The count of this clone is one. J is TRBJ2-5 and V is TRBV5-1, with D unclear. Germline values: CDR1 SGHRS, CDR2 YFSETQ. Trimming removed 2 bases from V and 4 bases from J, with 12 bases in between. CDR3 length: 14 residues. The CDR3 is CASSFEARRETQYF. DNA for the CDR3: TGCGCCAGCAGCTTTGAGGCCCGGAGAGAGACCCAGTACTTC. The variable domain in full, completed from reference TRBV5-1 and TRBJ2-5, reads KAGVTQTPRYLIKTRGQQVTLSCSPISGHRSVSWYQQTPGQGLQFLFEYFSETQRNKGNFPGRFSGRQFSNSRSEMNVSTLELGDSALYLCASSFEARRETQYFGPGTRLLVL.

V and J are TRBV30 and TRBJ2-7, with 7 bases fitting TRBD2. The CDR3 runs 13 residues. Germline loops: CDR1 GTSNPN, CDR2 SVGIG (reference sequence). V dropped 0 bases and J dropped 3; count of bases not matched to a gene: 2. This chain's CDR3 is CAWSVGGGYEQYF. The CDR3 DNA reads TGTGCCTGGAGTGTAGGCGGGGGCTACGAGCAGTACTTC.

The CDR3 reads CASSFPVSYEQYF. DNA of the CDR3: TGTGCCAGCAGTTTCCCAGTCTCCTACGAGCAGTACTTC. The chain employs TRBV28 and TRBJ2-7, with D hard to call. Germline lookup yields CDR1 MDHEN and CDR2 SYDVKM. CDR3 size: 13 residues. Trimming pared 3 bases from V and 0 bases from J, leaving 6 bases between.

The chain joins TRBV7-9 to TRBJ1-2; no definite D call. Trimming removed 4 bases at V and 8 bases at J, with 17 bases between. The germline V gene has CDR1 SEHNR and CDR2 FQNEAQ (reference sequence). The CDR3 contains 14 residues. In DNA, the CDR3 is TGTGCCAGCAGCTATACGGACTACCCGGGGGGCTACACCTTC. It encodes CASSYTDYPGGYTF.

The chain couples TRBV7-2 to TRBJ2-5; D uncertain. Trimming left V 6 bases short and J 0 bases short, with 8 bases between. The CDR3 consists of 13 residues. CDR1 and CDR2 (germline): SGHTA, FQGNSA. The CDR3 DNA sequence: TGTGCCAGCAGAAGGGATTACCAAGAGACCCAGTACTTC. Translating it yields CASRRDYQETQYF.

The chain employs TRBV5-1 and TRBJ2-3, with D possibly matching TRBD2 (6 bases). V was trimmed by 7 bases and J by 4 bases, leaving 19 bases between them. The germline V gene encodes CDR1 SGHRS and CDR2 YFSETQ. CDR3 length: 15 residues. CDR3 bases: TGCGCCAGCCGCGAGCGGGCAGGGAATCCAGATACGCAGTATTTT. Encoded protein: CASRERAGNPDTQYF.

The CDR3 loop reads CASKRWNAGEETQYF. The CDR3 DNA is TGCGCCAGCAAGCGGTGGAACGCGGGGGAAGAGACCCAGTACTTC. The rearrangement joins TRBV5-1 to TRBJ2-5; TRBD2 aligns across 7 bases. V lost 6 bases, J lost 3 bases, and 11 bases stayed unmatched. This CDR3 spans 15 amino acids. Germline lookup yields CDR1 SGHRS and CDR2 YFSETQ.